This T cell receptor beta chain was captured by sequencing in a study of blood T cell repertoires in COVID-19. At the level of the study: T cells, B-cell-depleted T cells, or PBMCs provided the cDNA or gDNA that served as material.

The Seattle site enrolled patients during active infection and followed them longitudinally. Germline V gives CDR1 SGDLS, CDR2 YYNGEE. This CDR3 has 17 residues. V lost 0 bases, J lost 3 bases, and 16 bases lay in between. The assay was immunoSEQ multiplex PCR, and TCRdb's table has in-frame clones only and misses some. The sample has more than 250,000 clones, about nine tenths seen once. The source material was peripheral blood. This TCR was recovered from a woman in her forties or fifties with COVID-19, enrolled during active disease. V gene TRBV9 combines with J gene TRBJ2-1; D perhaps matches TRBD2 (6 bases). The CDR3 DNA follows: TGTGCCAGCAGCGTAGCTGGTGGGGGGACTTACTACAATGAGCAGTTCTTC. It yields the protein CASSVAGGGTYYNEQFF.